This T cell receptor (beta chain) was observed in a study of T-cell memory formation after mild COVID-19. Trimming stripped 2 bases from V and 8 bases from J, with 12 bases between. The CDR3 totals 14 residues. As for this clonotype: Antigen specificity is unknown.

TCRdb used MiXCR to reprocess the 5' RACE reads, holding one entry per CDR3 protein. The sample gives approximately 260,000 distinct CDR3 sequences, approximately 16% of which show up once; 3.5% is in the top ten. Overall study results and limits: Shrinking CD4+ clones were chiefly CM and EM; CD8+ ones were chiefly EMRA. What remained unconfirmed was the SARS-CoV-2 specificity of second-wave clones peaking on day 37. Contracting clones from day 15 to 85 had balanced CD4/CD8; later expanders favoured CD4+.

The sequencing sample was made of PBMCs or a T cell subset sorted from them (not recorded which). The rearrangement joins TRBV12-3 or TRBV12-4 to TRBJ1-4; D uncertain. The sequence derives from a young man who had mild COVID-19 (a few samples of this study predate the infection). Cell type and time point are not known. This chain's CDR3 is CASSLSSQGEKLFF. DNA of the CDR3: TGTGCCAGCAGTTTATCCTCTCAAGGGGAAAAACTGTTTTTT.